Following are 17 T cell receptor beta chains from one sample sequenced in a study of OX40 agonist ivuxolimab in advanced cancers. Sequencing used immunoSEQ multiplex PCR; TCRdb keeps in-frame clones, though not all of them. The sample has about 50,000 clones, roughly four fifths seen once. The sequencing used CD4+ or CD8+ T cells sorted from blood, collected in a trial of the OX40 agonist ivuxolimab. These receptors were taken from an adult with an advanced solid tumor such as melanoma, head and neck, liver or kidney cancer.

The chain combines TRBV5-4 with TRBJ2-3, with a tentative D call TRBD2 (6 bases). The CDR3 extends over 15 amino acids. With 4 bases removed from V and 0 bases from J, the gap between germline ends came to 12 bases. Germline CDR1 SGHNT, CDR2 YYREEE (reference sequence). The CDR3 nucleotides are TGTGCCAGCAGCCCCCCGGGGACTAGCACAGATACGCAGTATTTT. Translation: CASSPPGTSTDTQYF.

DNA for the CDR3: TGTGCCAGCAGCCTCTCGGGTTATAATTCACCCCTCCACTTT. As protein: CASSLSGYNSPLHF. The chain couples TRBV9 to TRBJ1-6, with unresolved D. Germline V lookup: CDR1 SGDLS, CDR2 YYNGEE. This CDR3 comprises 14 residues. The V and J ends lost 4 bases and 4 bases respectively, with 9 bases between them. Supplemented by reference TRBV9 and TRBJ1-6, the full variable domain reads DSGVTQTPKHLITATGQRVTLRCSPRSGDLSVYWYQQSLDQGLQFLIQYYNGEERAKGNILERFSAQQFPDLHSELNLSSLELGDSALYFCASSLSGYNSPLHFGNGTRLTVT.

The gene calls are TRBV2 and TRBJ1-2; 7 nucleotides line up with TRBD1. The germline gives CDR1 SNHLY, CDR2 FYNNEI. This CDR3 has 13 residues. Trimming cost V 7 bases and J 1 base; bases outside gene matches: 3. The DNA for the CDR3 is TGTGCCAGCAAGGGACAGCTTAACTATGGCTACACCTTC. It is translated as CASKGQLNYGYTF.

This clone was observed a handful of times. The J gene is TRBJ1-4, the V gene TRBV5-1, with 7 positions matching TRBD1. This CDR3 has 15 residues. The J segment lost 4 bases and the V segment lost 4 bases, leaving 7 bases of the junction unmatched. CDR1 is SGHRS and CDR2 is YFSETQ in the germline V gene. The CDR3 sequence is CASSTTGTDNEKLFF. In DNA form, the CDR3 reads TGCGCCAGCAGCACCACCGGGACAGATAATGAAAAACTGTTTTTT. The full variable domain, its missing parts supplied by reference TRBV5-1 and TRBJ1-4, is KAGVTQTPRYLIKTRGQQVTLSCSPISGHRSVSWYQQTPGQGLQFLFEYFSETQRNKGNFPGRFSGRQFSNSRSEMNVSTLELGDSALYLCASSTTGTDNEKLFFGSGTQLSVL.

The CDR3 DNA reads as TGTGCCAGCAGTTACTCGAACAGGGATGACATTCAGTACTTC. Encoded protein: CASSYSNRDDIQYF. The V gene is TRBV6-5, the J gene TRBJ2-4; the D gene is possibly TRBD1 (6 bases). The V and J ends lost 0 bases and 8 bases respectively, with 11 bases between them. Germline-derived CDR1 and CDR2 are MNHEY and SVGAGI. The CDR3 contains 14 residues.

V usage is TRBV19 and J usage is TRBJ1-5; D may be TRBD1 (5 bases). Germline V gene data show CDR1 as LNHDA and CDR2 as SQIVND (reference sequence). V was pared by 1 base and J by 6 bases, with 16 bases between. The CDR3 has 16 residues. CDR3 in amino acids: CASSIGRTLAGQPQHF. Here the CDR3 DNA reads TGTGCCAGTAGTATAGGACGGACACTCGCCGGTCAGCCCCAGCATTTT.

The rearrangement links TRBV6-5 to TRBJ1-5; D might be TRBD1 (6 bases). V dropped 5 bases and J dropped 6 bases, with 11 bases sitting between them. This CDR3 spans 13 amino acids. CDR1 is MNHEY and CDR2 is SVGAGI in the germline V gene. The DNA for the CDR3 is TGTGCCAGCAGTGACTTGACAGGTCAGCCCCAGCATTTT. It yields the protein CASSDLTGQPQHF.

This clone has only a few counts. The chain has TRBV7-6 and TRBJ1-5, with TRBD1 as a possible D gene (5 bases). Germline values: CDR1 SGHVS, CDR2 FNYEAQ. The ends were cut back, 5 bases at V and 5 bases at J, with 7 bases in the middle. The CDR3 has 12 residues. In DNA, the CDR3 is TGTGCCAGCAGCCAGGGTGATCAGCCCCAGCATTTT. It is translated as CASSQGDQPQHF.

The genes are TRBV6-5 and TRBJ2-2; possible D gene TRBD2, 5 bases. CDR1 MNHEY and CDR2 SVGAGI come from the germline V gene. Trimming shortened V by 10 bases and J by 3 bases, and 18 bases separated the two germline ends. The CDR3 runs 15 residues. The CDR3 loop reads CATKRRPRDTGELFF. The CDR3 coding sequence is TGTGCCACCAAAAGGCGCCCGAGGGACACCGGGGAGCTGTTTTTT.

In DNA form, the CDR3 reads TGTGCCAGCAGCCAAGGAGGAAGCGGGGGCCCAGATACGCAGTATTTT. Translated: CASSQGGSGGPDTQYF. This rearrangement joins TRBV4-2 to TRBJ2-3; TRBD2 matches 8 bases. This CDR3 contains 16 residues. Germline loops: CDR1 LGHNA, CDR2 YNFKEQ. V lost 1 base and J lost 4; bases outside the gene matches: 7.

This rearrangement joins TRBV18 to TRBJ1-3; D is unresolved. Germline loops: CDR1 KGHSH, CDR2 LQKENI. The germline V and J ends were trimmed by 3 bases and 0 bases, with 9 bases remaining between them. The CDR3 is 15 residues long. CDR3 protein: CASSPLPGSGNTIYF. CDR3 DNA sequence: TGTGCCAGCTCACCTTTACCGGGCTCTGGAAACACCATATATTTT.

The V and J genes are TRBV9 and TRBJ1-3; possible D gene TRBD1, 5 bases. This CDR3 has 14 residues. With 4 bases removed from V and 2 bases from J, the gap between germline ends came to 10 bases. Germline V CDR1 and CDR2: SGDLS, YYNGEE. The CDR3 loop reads CASSMTDPGNTIYF. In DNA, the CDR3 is TGTGCCAGCAGCATGACAGACCCTGGAAACACCATATATTTT.

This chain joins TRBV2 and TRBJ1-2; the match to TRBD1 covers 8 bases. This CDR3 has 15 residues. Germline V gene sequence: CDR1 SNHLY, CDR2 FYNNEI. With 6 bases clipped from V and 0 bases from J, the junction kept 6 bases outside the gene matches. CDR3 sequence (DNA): TGTGCCAGCAGCTTAGGACAGGGAGCTAACTATGGCTACACCTTC. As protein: CASSLGQGANYGYTF. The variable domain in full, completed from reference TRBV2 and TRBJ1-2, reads EPEVTQTPSHQVTQMGQEVILRCVPISNHLYFYWYRQILGQKVEFLVSFYNNEISEKSEIFDDQFSVERPDGSNFTLKIRSTKLEDSAMYFCASSLGQGANYGYTFGSGTRLTVV.

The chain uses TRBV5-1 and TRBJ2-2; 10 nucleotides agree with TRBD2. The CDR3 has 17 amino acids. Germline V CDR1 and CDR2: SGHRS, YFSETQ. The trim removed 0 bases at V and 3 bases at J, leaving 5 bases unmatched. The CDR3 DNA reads TGCGCCAGCAGCTTGGTCATCGGGACTAGCGACACCGGGGAGCTGTTTTTT. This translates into CASSLVIGTSDTGELFF.

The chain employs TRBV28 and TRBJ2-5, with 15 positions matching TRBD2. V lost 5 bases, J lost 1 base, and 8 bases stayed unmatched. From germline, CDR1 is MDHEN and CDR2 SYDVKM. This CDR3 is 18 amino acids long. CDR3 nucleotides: TGTGCCAGCAGTCTCGACGGACTAGCGGGGGGGTTCCAAGAGACCCAGTACTTC. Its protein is CASSLDGLAGGFQETQYF. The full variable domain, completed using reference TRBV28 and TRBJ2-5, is DVKVTQSSRYLVKRTGEKVFLECVQDMDHENMFWYRQDPGLGLRLIYFSYDVKMKEKGDIPEGYSVSREKKERFSLILESASTNQTSMYLCASSLDGLAGGFQETQYFGPGTRLLVL.

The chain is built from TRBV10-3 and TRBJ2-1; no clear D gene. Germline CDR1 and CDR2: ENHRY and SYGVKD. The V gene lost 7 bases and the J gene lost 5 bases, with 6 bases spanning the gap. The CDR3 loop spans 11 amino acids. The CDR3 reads CAINRNNEQFF. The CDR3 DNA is TGTGCCATCAATAGGAACAATGAGCAGTTCTTC.

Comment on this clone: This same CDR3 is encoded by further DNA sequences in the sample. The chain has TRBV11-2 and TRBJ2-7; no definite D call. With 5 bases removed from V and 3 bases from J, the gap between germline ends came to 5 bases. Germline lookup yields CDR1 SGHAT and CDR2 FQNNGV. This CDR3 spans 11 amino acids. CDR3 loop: CASSSRYEQYF. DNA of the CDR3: TGTGCCAGCAGCAGCCGCTACGAGCAGTACTTC.